Presented here are 29 T cell receptor beta chains from one specimen sequenced in a study of vaccination effects on CD4 cells after COVID-19. No antigens are known for them. The repertoire was sequenced with immunoSEQ multiplex PCR; TCRdb's copy has only in-frame clones and lacks some. The sample has around 45,000 clones; around 76% are singletons. Pools of viral peptides were used by the ViraFEST assay to expand antigen-specific CD4+ T cells ahead of sequencing. Following culture for roughly 10 days, CD4+ T cells were isolated. Nucleocapsid antibody tests were negative, and the vaccine recipients had no prior SARS-CoV-2 infection. Material: CD4+ T cells from PBMCs cultured with SARS-CoV-2 spike peptides, obtained before COVID-19 vaccination. The receptor set was obtained from a human donor who received a COVID-19 vaccine.

Relative to its sample, this clone is large. The germline gene is not matched at one end of the junction; a read error may be the cause. The chain employs TRBV25-1 and TRBJ1-5; 8 nucleotides align to TRBD1. The CDR3 extends over 14 amino acids. Germline V gene data show CDR1 as MGHDK and CDR2 as SYGVNS. CDR3 sequence (DNA): TGTGCCAGCAGTGATGCAGGGGGCAAGCAGCCCCAGCATTTT. Encoded protein: CASSDAGGKQPQHF.

The genes are TRBV27 and TRBJ2-3; D gene ambiguous. CDR1 and CDR2 from the germline V gene are MNHEY and SMNVEV (reference sequence). The CDR3 has 14 residues. V was trimmed by 4 bases and J by 6 bases, leaving 14 bases between them. The CDR3 sequence: CASSSRILRDTQYF. CDR3 DNA: TGTGCCAGCAGTTCTCGAATTTTGAGGGATACGCAGTATTTT.

The gene calls are TRBV11-2 and TRBJ2-2; D might be TRBD1 (6 bases). The CDR3 spans 14 residues. The ends were cut back, 3 bases at V and 4 bases at J, with 9 bases in the middle. From germline, CDR1 is SGHAT and CDR2 FQNNGV. For the CDR3, the DNA is TGTGCCAGCAGCTTTCGACAGGTCACCGGGGAGCTGTTTTTT. Its protein product is CASSFRQVTGELFF.

The rearrangement links TRBV4-1 to TRBJ2-3; possibly TRBD1 for D (5 bases). The germline V and J ends were trimmed by 2 bases and 0 bases, with 6 bases remaining between them. CDR1 MGHRA and CDR2 YSYEKL come from the germline V gene. The CDR3 runs 14 residues. CDR3 loop: CASSQQGSTDTQYF. In DNA form, the CDR3 reads TGCGCCAGCAGCCAACAGGGTAGCACAGATACGCAGTATTTT.

The chain joins TRBV7-2 to TRBJ1-1; D unresolved. V was cut by 7 bases and J by 0 bases, with 9 bases left in between. Germline CDR1 and CDR2: SGHTA and FQGNSA. This CDR3 spans 13 amino acids. CDR3 protein: CASTLGLNTEAFF. For the CDR3, the DNA is TGTGCCAGCACCCTCGGGCTGAACACTGAAGCTTTCTTT.

The genes are TRBV30 and TRBJ2-5, with unresolved D. Trimming pared 2 bases from V and 6 bases from J, leaving 10 bases between. CDR1 and CDR2 from the germline V gene are GTSNPN and SVGIG (reference sequence). The CDR3 consists of 12 residues. The CDR3, as DNA: TGTGCCTGGAGTTCCCAAACCCAGACCCAGTACTTC. It encodes CAWSSQTQTQYF. Complete variable domain (other parts from reference TRBV30 and TRBJ2-5): SQTIHQWPATLVQPVGSPLSLECTVEGTSNPNLYWYRQAAGRGLQLLFYSVGIGQISSEVPQNLSASRPQDRQFILSSKKLLLSDSGFYLCAWSSQTQTQYFGPGTRLLVL.

In this sample, this clone turned up a few times. The chain couples TRBV19 to TRBJ1-2; 8 nucleotides line up with TRBD1. The V and J ends lost 4 bases and 2 bases, in that order; junction bases with no gene match: 3. This CDR3 is 14 amino acids long. Germline loops: CDR1 LNHDA, CDR2 SQIVND (reference sequence). CDR3 nucleotide sequence: TGTGCCAGTAGTAAGGGACAGGTCAACTATGGCTACACCTTC. Amino acid sequence: CASSKGQVNYGYTF.

This clone has only a few counts. This chain joins TRBV7-7 and TRBJ2-1; 8 bases map to TRBD1. The ends lost 5 bases at V and 1 base at J; junction bases unmatched: 4. This CDR3 has 15 amino acids. Looked up from germline, CDR1 is SSHAT and CDR2 is FNYEAQ (reference sequence). CDR3 DNA: TGTGCCAGCAGCCGGGACAGGACGTCCTACAATGAGCAGTTCTTC. The encoded protein is CASSRDRTSYNEQFF. The full variable domain, in which reference TRBV7-7 and TRBJ2-1 provide the parts outside the CDR3, is GAGVSQSPRYKVTKRGQDVTLRCDPISSHATLYWYQQALGQGPEFLTYFNYEAQPDKSGLPSDRFSAERPEGSISTLTIQRTEQRDSAMYRCASSRDRTSYNEQFFGPGTRLTVL.

This clone showed up just once. This chain connects TRBV14 to TRBJ1-2; D is perhaps TRBD1 (5 bases). The CDR3 consists of 13 residues. V dropped 0 bases and J dropped 8 bases, with 10 bases sitting between them. The germline V gene encodes CDR1 SGHDN and CDR2 FVKESK. CDR3 residues: CASSQEGPQGYTF. In nucleotides, the CDR3 is TGTGCCAGCAGCCAAGAGGGGCCTCAGGGCTACACCTTC.

The chain carries TRBV7-3 and TRBJ1-5, with D possibly TRBD1 on 5 matching bases. The germline V gene encodes CDR1 SGHTA and CDR2 FQGTGA. Between the trimmed V and J ends, which lost 4 bases and 2 bases, there was a span of 9 bases. The CDR3 is made up of 14 amino acids. The CDR3 nucleotides read TGTGCCAGCAGCTCCCTGGGGGGCAATCAGCCCCAGCATTTT. Its protein product is CASSSLGGNQPQHF.

The J gene is TRBJ1-2, the V gene TRBV5-4; D is unresolved. The ends were cut back, 2 bases at V and 6 bases at J, with 8 bases in the middle. The CDR3 loop spans 12 amino acids. CDR1 and CDR2 from the germline V gene are SGHNT and YYREEE (reference sequence). The DNA for the CDR3 is TGTGCCAGCAGCTTCGACGCTAATGGCTACACCTTC. Protein: CASSFDANGYTF.

This chain uses TRBV6-6 with TRBJ1-6; 8 nucleotides align to TRBD1. The germline CDR1 and CDR2 sequences are MNHNY and SVGAGI (reference sequence). The CDR3 runs to 14 residues. V shed 6 bases and J 9 bases; nucleotides not matched to a gene: 7. CDR3: CASRDRVVGSPLHF. The CDR3 coding sequence is TGTGCCAGCAGGGACAGGGTAGTAGGTTCACCCCTCCACTTT.

The chain uses TRBV24-1 and TRBJ2-3, with D possibly matching TRBD2 (6 bases). The germline V gene has CDR1 KGHDR and CDR2 SFDVKD. This CDR3 is built from 13 residues. Trimming stripped 4 bases from V and 6 bases from J, with 10 bases between. Here the CDR3 DNA reads TGTGCCACCAGTGACCTTGCGGGGGATACGCAGTATTTT. It is translated as CATSDLAGDTQYF.

V is TRBV6-4 and J is TRBJ2-7; D remains ambiguous. This CDR3 comprises 12 residues. V was trimmed by 8 bases and J by 2 bases, leaving 10 bases between them. The germline V gene has CDR1 MRHNA and CDR2 SNTAGT. The CDR3 is CASVAHPYEQYV. CDR3 nucleotide sequence: TGTGCCAGCGTTGCCCATCCCTACGAGCAGTACGTC.

The chain uses TRBV6-2 or TRBV6-3 and TRBJ1-4; no clear D gene. Germline values: CDR1 MNHEY, CDR2 SVGEGT. The CDR3 sequence is 16 residues long. V lost 0 bases, J lost 4 bases, and 12 bases lay in between. The CDR3 protein is CASSYSKYGNNEKLFF. The CDR3 region has the DNA TGTGCCAGCAGTTACTCGAAATACGGAAATAATGAAAAACTGTTTTTT.

Only one count was recorded for this clone. The J gene is TRBJ2-3, the V gene TRBV19; 7 nucleotides align to TRBD1. The CDR3 contains 15 residues. Looked up from germline, CDR1 is LNHDA and CDR2 is SQIVND (reference sequence). Trimming took 3 bases from V and 0 from J; bases not matched to a gene: 3. CDR3 residues: CASSIRQGSTDTQYF. CDR3 bases: TGTGCCAGTAGTATCCGACAGGGTAGCACAGATACGCAGTATTTT.

There are a few counts of this clone. The V call is TRBV4-2, the J call TRBJ2-7; a possible D gene is TRBD2 (6 bases). This CDR3 comprises 15 residues. Germline V gives CDR1 LGHNA, CDR2 YNFKEQ. V was shortened by 4 bases and J by 1 base, with 14 bases between the two germline ends. The CDR3 protein is CASSRGAGPSYEQYV. Written as DNA, the CDR3 is TGTGCCAGCAGCCGAGGGGCGGGGCCTTCCTACGAGCAGTACGTC.

V gene TRBV14 combines with J gene TRBJ2-7, with a tentative D call TRBD2 (6 bases). The CDR3 is made up of 17 amino acids. Trimming took off 1 base at V and 1 base at J, with 17 bases between the two ends. The germline gives CDR1 SGHDN, CDR2 FVKESK. The CDR3, as DNA: TGTGCCAGCAGCCAAGTGGCCCCGGGACTCCTATCCTACGAGCAGTACGTC. The encoded protein is CASSQVAPGLLSYEQYV.

This clone occurred a few times. V and J are TRBV10-1 and TRBJ2-7, with D uncertain. The length of the CDR3 is 13 residues. V lost 3 bases, J lost 2 bases, and 8 bases lay in between. CDR1 is WNHNN, CDR2 SYGVQD, per germline (reference sequence). The CDR3 sequence: CASSEELPYEQYV. The CDR3 nucleotides read TGCGCCAGCAGTGAAGAACTTCCCTACGAGCAGTACGTC.

For the CDR3, the DNA is TGTGCCAGCGCCCTCGGGGGGGCAACTAATGAAAAACTGTTTTTT. Residues: CASALGGATNEKLFF. The V gene is TRBV28, the J gene TRBJ1-4; possibly TRBD1 for D (5 bases). There are 15 residues in the CDR3. Germline CDR1 is MDHEN and CDR2 is SYDVKM. Trimming took off 8 bases at V and 0 bases at J, with 13 bases between the two ends.

The chain carries TRBV4-3 and TRBJ2-1; 7 bases fit TRBD1. This CDR3 has 14 residues. With V trimmed by 3 bases and J by 6 bases, 5 bases remained unmatched. In germline, CDR1 is LGHNA, CDR2 YSLEER. The DNA for the CDR3 is TGCGCCAGCAGCCAGGACACAGGGGTCAATGAGCAGTTCTTC. Protein: CASSQDTGVNEQFF.

The chain joins TRBV6-2 or TRBV6-3 to TRBJ1-2, with D possibly being TRBD1 (5 bases). This CDR3 is built from 15 residues. Germline V gene sequence: CDR1 MNHEY, CDR2 SVGEGT. Trimming took 6 bases from V and 8 from J, leaving 22 bases between them. The CDR3 DNA sequence: TGTGCCAGCAGCCCGAACTGGGACTCCGAAGGAGGCTACACCTTC. Protein: CASSPNWDSEGGYTF.

This clone was recorded only once. The chain recombines TRBV7-8 with TRBJ1-1; D may be TRBD1 (6 bases). V was pared by 5 bases and J by 4 bases, with 14 bases between. Per germline, CDR1 SGHVS and CDR2 FQNEAQ. This CDR3 contains 14 residues. This chain's CDR3 is CASSPRGGATEAFF. In DNA, the CDR3 is TGTGCCAGCAGCCCCAGGGGAGGGGCCACTGAAGCTTTCTTT.

In its sample, this clone was seen a few times. The chain recombines TRBV9 with TRBJ2-2, with a tentative D call TRBD1 (6 bases). The germline V gene has CDR1 SGDLS and CDR2 YYNGEE. CDR3 size: 15 residues. Trimming took off 4 bases at V and 3 bases at J, with 13 bases between the two ends. The CDR3 here is CASSFGGTDTGELFF. CDR3 sequence (DNA): TGTGCCAGCAGCTTTGGGGGCACCGACACCGGGGAGCTGTTTTTT.

The V call is TRBV6-5, the J call TRBJ2-4, with 9 bases aligning to TRBD1. Germline CDR1 and CDR2: MNHEY and SVGAGI. The CDR3 is made up of 14 amino acids. The junction had 9 bases not matched to a gene; V was cut back by 4 bases and J by 11 bases. This CDR3 reads CASSLVQGAALQYF. The CDR3 coding sequence is TGTGCCAGCAGTTTGGTACAGGGGGCGGCCCTTCAGTACTTC.

The CDR3 DNA follows: TGTGCCATCAGATCAGGGGCGGGGGACCAGTACTTC. Protein: CAIRSGAGDQYF. The rearrangement links TRBV10-3 to TRBJ2-5; tentative D call: TRBD2 (7 bases). The germline V gene has CDR1 ENHRY and CDR2 SYGVKD. The V end was cut by 6 bases, the J end by 10 bases, with 15 bases between. The CDR3 runs to 12 residues.

The chain recombines TRBV12-3 or TRBV12-4 with TRBJ2-1; D call uncertain. The CDR3 has 13 amino acids. Between the trimmed V and J ends, which lost 6 bases and 5 bases, there was a span of 11 bases. CDR3 protein: CASSPYTHNEQFF. CDR3 DNA: TGTGCCAGCAGCCCCTACACCCACAATGAGCAGTTCTTC.

This clone turned up a few times. V usage is TRBV16 and J usage is TRBJ1-2, with D possibly TRBD1 on 5 matching bases. The CDR3 runs to 13 residues. V was pared by 8 bases and J by 4 bases, with 14 bases between. Germline V lookup: CDR1 KGHSY, CDR2 FQNENV. The CDR3 sequence is CASVVGHGYGYTF. CDR3 DNA: TGTGCCAGCGTGGTGGGGCACGGCTATGGCTACACCTTC.

V gene TRBV11-3 combines with J gene TRBJ1-2; 9 positions agree with TRBD1. This CDR3 is 17 amino acids long. With 1 base clipped from V and 1 base from J, the junction kept 7 bases outside the gene matches. In germline, CDR1 is SGHNT, CDR2 YENEEA. CDR3 in DNA: TGTGCCAGCAGCTTAGTAGGGGGGACAGGGCGTAACTATGGCTACACCTTC. This translates into CASSLVGGTGRNYGYTF.